The T cell receptor (beta chain) under discussion was sequenced for a study of long-term antiretroviral therapy in people with HIV. Survey-level immunoSEQ v3.0 assays were run. For every sample, sequencing targeted about 35,000-55,000 T-cell genomes. The data were produced by immunoSEQ multiplex PCR, yet TCRdb's version contains in-frame clones alone and is incomplete. This table holds about 40,000 clones, roughly nine tenths found once. Germline values: CDR1 LNHDA, CDR2 SQIVND (reference sequence). The CDR3 extends over 14 amino acids. V was clipped by 5 bases and J by 1 base; unmatched bases: 3. Study-wide findings and caveats: Collection spanned 2004 to 2017; ART regimens may be less effective than current ones. Clones that had undergone expansion before ART prevailed in the repertoire throughout all time points.

About this clone: Its antigen remains unidentified.

Sequencing used unsorted PBMCs, obtained 1.2 years after starting antiretroviral therapy. The J gene is TRBJ1-1, the V gene TRBV19; TRBD1 matches at 8 bases. This TCR derives from a woman in her forties or fifties with HIV. CDR3 sequence reads: CASSPGTGNTEAFF. The CDR3, as DNA: TGTGCCAGTAGTCCCGGGACAGGGAACACTGAAGCTTTCTTT.